This entry features one TCR beta chain sequence. This sample is part of a study of blood T cell repertoires in COVID-19. Background on the study: Material from acute and convalescent COVID-19 was sourced from the United States, Italy and Spain. Nucleic acid was either cDNA or gDNA, and it came from T cells, B-cell-depleted T cells, or PBMCs.

The repertoire was sequenced with immunoSEQ multiplex PCR; TCRdb's copy has only in-frame clones and lacks some. This table has about 73,000 clones, approximately 88% appearing once. The germline gives CDR1 SGHNT, CDR2 YENEEA. The length of the CDR3 is 14 residues. The V gene end was trimmed by 5 bases and the J gene end by 9 bases; junction bases not matched to a gene: 10. Sample: peripheral blood. The sequence was obtained from an older man with active or convalescent COVID-19. The chain recombines TRBV11-3 with TRBJ2-1, with 7 bases that match TRBD1. CDR3 DNA: TGTGCCAGCAGCCAAGGACAGGAGACGGGTGAGCAGTTCTTC. It encodes CASSQGQETGEQFF. The whole variable domain, remainder taken from reference TRBV11-3 and TRBJ2-1, is EAGVVQSPRYKIIEKKQPVAFWCNPISGHNTLYWYLQNLGQGPELLIRYENEEAVDDSQLPKDRFSAERLKGVDSTLKIQPAELGDSAVYLCASSQGQETGEQFFGPGTRLTVL.